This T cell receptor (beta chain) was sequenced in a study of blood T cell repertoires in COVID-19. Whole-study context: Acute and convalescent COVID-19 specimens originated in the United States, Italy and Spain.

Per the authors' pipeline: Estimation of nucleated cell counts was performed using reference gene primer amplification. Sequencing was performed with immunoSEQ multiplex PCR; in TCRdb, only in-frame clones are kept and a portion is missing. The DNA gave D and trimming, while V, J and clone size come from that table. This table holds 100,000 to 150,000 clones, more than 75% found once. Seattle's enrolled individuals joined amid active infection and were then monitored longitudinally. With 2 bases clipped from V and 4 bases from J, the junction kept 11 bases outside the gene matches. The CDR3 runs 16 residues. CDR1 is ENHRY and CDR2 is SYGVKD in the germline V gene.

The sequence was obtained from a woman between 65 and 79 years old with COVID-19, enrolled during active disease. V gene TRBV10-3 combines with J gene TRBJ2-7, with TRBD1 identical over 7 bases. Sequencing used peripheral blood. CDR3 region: CAISETTTGDTYEQYF. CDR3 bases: TGTGCCATCAGTGAGACGACTACAGGGGACACTTACGAGCAGTACTTC.